The 25 T cell receptor beta chains reported below all come from one sample, sequenced in a study of blood T cell repertoires in COVID-19. Assay used: immunoSEQ multiplex PCR; TCRdb lists only in-frame clones, some missing. The sample includes around 140,000 clones, 76% of them seen just once. The sequenced sample consisted of peripheral blood. All receptors derive from a woman older than 75 with active or convalescent COVID-19.

This sequence joins TRBV6-2 or TRBV6-3 and TRBJ1-1, with unresolved D. The CDR3 totals 15 residues. Per the germline V gene, CDR1 is MNHEY and CDR2 is SVGEGT. Between the trimmed V and J ends, which lost 4 bases and 5 bases, there was a span of 17 bases. CDR3 nucleotide sequence: TGTGCCAGCAGTTCCCGGCGGCAGAGGGATACTGAAGCTTTCTTT. Translating gives CASSSRRQRDTEAFF.

CDR3 sequence reads: CASSQGLAGGISEQFF. Written as DNA, the CDR3 is TGTGCCAGCAGCCAGGGACTAGCGGGGGGAATAAGTGAGCAGTTCTTC. V gene TRBV5-4 combines with J gene TRBJ2-1, with 15 positions matching TRBD2. Germline V gene data show CDR1 as SGHNT and CDR2 as YYREEE (reference sequence). CDR3 size: 16 residues. The V segment lost 4 bases and the J segment 9 bases; nucleotides outside the gene matches: 8.

The rearrangement links TRBV19 to TRBJ1-2; TRBD1 agrees at 9 bases. J gave up 8 bases and V 5 bases, and 9 bases lay outside the gene matches. The CDR3 has 14 residues. Germline values: CDR1 LNHDA, CDR2 SQIVND (reference sequence). The CDR3 bases are TGTGCCAGTAGTTCCGCGGGACAGGGAGGAGGCTACACCTTC. Translation gives CASSSAGQGGGYTF.

The chain combines TRBV4-1 with TRBJ1-2; TRBD1 aligns across 8 bases. This CDR3 has 17 amino acids. With 3 bases clipped from V and 6 bases from J, the junction kept 15 bases outside the gene matches. The germline V gene encodes CDR1 MGHRA and CDR2 YSYEKL. The CDR3 DNA sequence: TGCGCCAGCAGCCAGATGACCTACCGGACAGGGAGGCATGGCTACACCTTC. Protein sequence: CASSQMTYRTGRHGYTF.

The gene calls are TRBV13 and TRBJ2-7; D not resolved. Trimming left V 2 bases short and J 7 bases short, with 9 bases between. Germline values: CDR1 PRHDT, CDR2 FYEKMQ (reference sequence). The CDR3 has 12 residues. The CDR3, as DNA: TGTGCCAGCAGCTTACCTACCCGTGAGCAGTACTTC. The encoded protein is CASSLPTREQYF. The entire variable domain, with the rest obtained from reference TRBV13 and TRBJ2-7, is as follows: AAGVIQSPRHLIKEKRETATLKCYPIPRHDTVYWYQQGPGQDPQFLISFYEKMQSDKGSIPDRFSAQQFSDYHSELNMSSLELGDSALYFCASSLPTREQYFGPGTRLTVT.

The V call is TRBV13, the J call TRBJ2-7; 7 nucleotides match TRBD2. V shed 3 bases and J 5 bases; nucleotides not matched to a gene: 10. Germline lookup yields CDR1 PRHDT and CDR2 FYEKMQ (reference sequence). The CDR3 runs 15 residues. CDR3 sequence: CASSLSGADYHEQYF. The CDR3 bases are TGTGCCAGCAGCTTGAGCGGGGCAGATTACCACGAGCAGTACTTC. Drawing the rest from reference TRBV13 and TRBJ2-7, the complete variable domain is AAGVIQSPRHLIKEKRETATLKCYPIPRHDTVYWYQQGPGQDPQFLISFYEKMQSDKGSIPDRFSAQQFSDYHSELNMSSLELGDSALYFCASSLSGADYHEQYFGPGTRLTVT.

The V call is TRBV28, the J call TRBJ1-2, with 8 bases lining up with TRBD1. The J segment lost 4 bases and the V segment lost 4 bases, leaving 8 bases of the junction unmatched. This CDR3 spans 15 amino acids. CDR1 MDHEN and CDR2 SYDVKM come from the germline V gene. The CDR3 DNA follows: TGTGCCAGCAGTTGGGCGGACAGGGTGCTCTATGGCTACACCTTC. The encoded protein is CASSWADRVLYGYTF.

This clone occurred a few times. This rearrangement joins TRBV2 to TRBJ2-3; D possibly corresponds to TRBD1 (6 bases). CDR1 is SNHLY, CDR2 FYNNEI, per germline. The CDR3 is 13 amino acids. Trimming shortened V by 6 bases and J by 5 bases, and 12 bases separated the two germline ends. CDR3 amino acids: CASRGQFGDTQYF. CDR3 sequence (DNA): TGTGCCAGCAGGGGACAATTTGGAGATACGCAGTATTTT.

V usage is TRBV20-1 and J usage is TRBJ1-2; D ambiguous. CDR1 is DFQATT and CDR2 is SNEGSKA in the germline V gene (reference sequence). V gave up 6 bases and J gave up 2 bases, with 7 bases separating them. This CDR3 region has 11 residues. The CDR3 sequence is CSAIGNYGYTF. CDR3 nucleotide sequence: TGCAGTGCCATCGGGAACTATGGCTACACCTTC.

The chain combines TRBV6-5 with TRBJ2-7, with 10 bases identical to TRBD1. V was clipped by 6 bases and J by 0 bases; unmatched bases: 5. The CDR3 spans 15 residues. The germline V gene has CDR1 MNHEY and CDR2 SVGAGI. CDR3 nucleotides: TGTGCCAGCAGATCGGACAGGGGGAGCTCCTACGAGCAGTACTTC. Protein product: CASRSDRGSSYEQYF.

V usage is TRBV10-3 and J usage is TRBJ1-6, with D perhaps TRBD1 (5 bases). Trimming took off 8 bases at V and 6 bases at J, with 17 bases between the two ends. The CDR3 has 15 amino acids. Germline assignment: CDR1 ENHRY and CDR2 SYGVKD. CDR3 nucleotide sequence: TGTGCCATCTCGCTAACGGGGGGAGGTAATTCACCCCTCCACTTT. This codes for CAISLTGGGNSPLHF.

This chain uses TRBV10-3 with TRBJ1-2; no clear D. V was shortened by 6 bases and J by 4 bases, with 18 bases between the two germline ends. The CDR3 runs 15 residues. The V gene's germline CDR1 is ENHRY and CDR2 SYGVKD. The CDR3: CAISDKVRSVYGYTF. For the CDR3, the DNA is TGTGCCATCAGCGATAAGGTACGGAGTGTCTATGGCTACACCTTC.

This chain uses TRBV5-1 with TRBJ2-5; 8 positions agree with TRBD1. CDR3 length: 14 residues. Germline V CDR1 and CDR2: SGHRS, YFSETQ. Losses at the gene ends were 3 bases for V and 7 bases for J; bases not matched to a gene: 8. As DNA, the CDR3 is TGCGCCAGCAGCTCCCGGACGGGGACAGGGACCCAGTACTTC. The encoded protein is CASSSRTGTGTQYF. Full variable domain (outside the CDR3, taken from reference TRBV5-1 and TRBJ2-5): KAGVTQTPRYLIKTRGQQVTLSCSPISGHRSVSWYQQTPGQGLQFLFEYFSETQRNKGNFPGRFSGRQFSNSRSEMNVSTLELGDSALYLCASSSRTGTGTQYFGPGTRLLVL.

The chain has TRBV1 and TRBJ1-1; the table's D call, TRBD1, has no DNA check behind it. TRBV1 is a listed pseudogene. The CDR3 totals 15 residues. The CDR3 DNA reads as TGCACCAGCAGCTGCCAGCACAGGGTCGGCACTGAAGCTTTCTTT. Translated: CTSSCQHRVGTEAFF.

This sequence joins TRBV6-1 and TRBJ2-5, with unresolved D. CDR3 size: 14 residues. CDR1 is MNHNS and CDR2 is SASEGT in the germline V gene. V was clipped by 3 bases and J by 5 bases, with 13 bases between them. The DNA for the CDR3 is TGTGCCAGCAGTGACCCATCCAGGATGGAGACCCAGTACTTC. This gives the protein CASSDPSRMETQYF.

This clone has just one count. Here the CDR3 DNA reads TGTGCCAGCAGTTTAAGGGCCCGGGGGGCGGGGAGCAATCAGCCCCAGCATTTT. Its protein is CASSLRARGAGSNQPQHF. The gene calls are TRBV27 and TRBJ1-5; TRBD1 is a possible D gene (6 bases). Germline CDR1 MNHEY, CDR2 SMNVEV (reference sequence). The CDR3 sequence is 18 residues long. V lost 2 bases and J 1 base, leaving 18 bases between the germline ends.

This clone was recorded once. This CDR3 reads CAISDRLQTDAYEQYF. The CDR3 DNA follows: TGTGCCATCAGTGACCGCCTGCAGACAGACGCCTACGAGCAGTACTTC. The chain joins TRBV10-3 to TRBJ2-7; D may be TRBD1 (5 bases). CDR1 is ENHRY and CDR2 is SYGVKD in the germline V gene. This CDR3 comprises 16 residues. V lost 3 bases, J lost 2 bases, and 17 bases lay in between.

This clone was observed at least ten times. The rearrangement joins TRBV15 to TRBJ1-5; 7 nucleotides line up with TRBD1. V gave up 10 bases and J gave up 0 bases; unmatched junction bases: 6. The CDR3 contains 14 residues. The V gene's germline CDR1 is LNHNV and CDR2 YYDKDF (reference sequence). The CDR3 protein is CASGTVYSNQPQHF. CDR3 nucleotides: TGTGCCAGCGGGACAGTTTATAGCAATCAGCCCCAGCATTTT.

This clone appeared once. The genes are TRBV7-6 and TRBJ1-1; maybe TRBD1 (6 bases). Looked up from germline, CDR1 is SGHVS and CDR2 is FNYEAQ. The CDR3 extends over 18 amino acids. The ends were cut back, 1 base at V and 1 base at J, with 19 bases in the middle. The CDR3 bases are TGTGCCAGCAGCTTAGTGAGGGGGGGCGGTAGGGCGAACACTGAAGCTTTCTTT. Protein: CASSLVRGGGRANTEAFF.

This clone was seen once. This chain uses TRBV29-1 with TRBJ1-1; D remains unclear. From germline, CDR1 is SQVTM and CDR2 ANQGSEA. V lost 4 bases to trimming and J lost 1 base, with 10 bases between them. The CDR3 runs 13 residues. This CDR3 is CSVGTSENTEAFF. DNA for the CDR3: TGCAGCGTTGGAACCAGCGAGAACACTGAAGCTTTCTTT.

The chain uses TRBV6-1 and TRBJ2-7; 8 bases align to TRBD1. Germline trimming cut 2 bases from V and 3 bases from J; bases unmatched to any gene: 6. The CDR3 consists of 15 residues. Germline CDR1 reads MNHNS; CDR2 reads SASEGT. CDR3 in DNA: TGTGCCAGCAGTGAATTTACAGGGGGTGGCTACGAGCAGTACTTC. Encoded protein: CASSEFTGGGYEQYF.

J is TRBJ1-3 and V is TRBV7-2; D remains ambiguous. V dropped 3 bases and J dropped 2 bases, with 8 bases sitting between them. The CDR3 has 14 amino acids. The germline CDR1 and CDR2 sequences are SGHTA and FQGNSA. The CDR3 bases are TGTGCCAGCAGCTTCATTTCCCCTGGAAACACCATATATTTT. Translation gives CASSFISPGNTIYF.

The chain has TRBV7-9 and TRBJ1-1; 8 bases match TRBD1. CDR3 size: 15 residues. Germline V lookup: CDR1 SEHNR, CDR2 FQNEAQ (reference sequence). After removal of 4 bases from V and 1 base from J, the junction contained 5 bases not matched to a gene. CDR3 amino acids: CASSSTGGKNTEAFF. The DNA of the CDR3 is TGTGCCAGCAGCTCAACAGGGGGAAAGAACACTGAAGCTTTCTTT.

This chain connects TRBV27 to TRBJ2-3, with TRBD2 matching over 9 bases. There are 18 residues in the CDR3. Looked up from germline, CDR1 is MNHEY and CDR2 is SMNVEV (reference sequence). J lost 0 bases, V lost 3 bases, and 10 bases had no gene match. CDR3 region: CASSLRIAGVGSTDTQYF. The CDR3 DNA sequence: TGTGCCAGCAGTTTGCGAATAGCGGGGGTCGGTAGCACAGATACGCAGTATTTT.

This clone was seen repeatedly, ten times or more. J is TRBJ2-1 and V is TRBV9, with 9 nucleotides matching TRBD1. This CDR3 has 15 residues. J gave up 6 bases and V 3 bases, and 7 bases lay outside the gene matches. Germline V gives CDR1 SGDLS, CDR2 YYNGEE. The chain's CDR3 is CASSAGTGFGNEQFF. CDR3 nucleotide sequence: TGTGCCAGCAGCGCCGGGACAGGGTTTGGCAATGAGCAGTTCTTC. The full variable domain, rest sourced from reference TRBV9 and TRBJ2-1, is DSGVTQTPKHLITATGQRVTLRCSPRSGDLSVYWYQQSLDQGLQFLIQYYNGEERAKGNILERFSAQQFPDLHSELNLSSLELGDSALYFCASSAGTGFGNEQFFGPGTRLTVL.